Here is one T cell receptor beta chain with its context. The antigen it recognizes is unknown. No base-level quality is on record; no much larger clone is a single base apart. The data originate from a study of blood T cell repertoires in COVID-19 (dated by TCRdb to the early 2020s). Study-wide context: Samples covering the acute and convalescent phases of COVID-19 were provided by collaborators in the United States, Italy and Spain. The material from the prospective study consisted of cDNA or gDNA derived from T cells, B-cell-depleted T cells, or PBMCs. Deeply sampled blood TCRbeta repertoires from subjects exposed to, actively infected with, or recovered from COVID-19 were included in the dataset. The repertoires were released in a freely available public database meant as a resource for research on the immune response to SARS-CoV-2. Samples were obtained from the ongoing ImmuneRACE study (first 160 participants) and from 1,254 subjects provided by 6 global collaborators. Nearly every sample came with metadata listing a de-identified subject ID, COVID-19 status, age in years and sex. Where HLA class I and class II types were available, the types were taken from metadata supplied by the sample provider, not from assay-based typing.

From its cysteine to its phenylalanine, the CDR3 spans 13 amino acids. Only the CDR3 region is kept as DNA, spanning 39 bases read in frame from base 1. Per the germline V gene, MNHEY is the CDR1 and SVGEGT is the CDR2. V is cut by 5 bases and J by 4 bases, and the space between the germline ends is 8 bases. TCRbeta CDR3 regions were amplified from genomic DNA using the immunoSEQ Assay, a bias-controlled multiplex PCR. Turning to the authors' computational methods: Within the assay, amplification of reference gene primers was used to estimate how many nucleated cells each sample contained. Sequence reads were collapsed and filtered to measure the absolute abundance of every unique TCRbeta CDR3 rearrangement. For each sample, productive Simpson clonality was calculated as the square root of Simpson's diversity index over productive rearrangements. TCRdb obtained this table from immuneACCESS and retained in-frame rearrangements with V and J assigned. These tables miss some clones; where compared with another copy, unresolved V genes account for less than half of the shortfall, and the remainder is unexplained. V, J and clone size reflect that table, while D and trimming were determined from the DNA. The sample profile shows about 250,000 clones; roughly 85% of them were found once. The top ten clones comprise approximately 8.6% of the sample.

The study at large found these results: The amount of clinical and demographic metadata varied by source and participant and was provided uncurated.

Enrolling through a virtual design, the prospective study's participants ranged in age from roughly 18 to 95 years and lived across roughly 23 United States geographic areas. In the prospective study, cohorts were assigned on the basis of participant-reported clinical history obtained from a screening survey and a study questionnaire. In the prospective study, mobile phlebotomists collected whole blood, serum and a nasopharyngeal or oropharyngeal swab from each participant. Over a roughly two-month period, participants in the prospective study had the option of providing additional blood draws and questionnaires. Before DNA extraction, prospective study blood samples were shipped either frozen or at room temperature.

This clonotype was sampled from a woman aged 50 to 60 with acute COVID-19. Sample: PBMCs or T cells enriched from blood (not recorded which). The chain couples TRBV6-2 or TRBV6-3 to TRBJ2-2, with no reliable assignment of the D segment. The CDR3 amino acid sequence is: CASSTEVTGELFF. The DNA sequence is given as TGTGCCAGCAGTACCGAGGTCACCGGGGAGCTGTTTTTT.